The present entry profiles one T cell receptor (beta chain) with its context. This entry is derived from a study of control samples from healthy donors and cancer patients. Germline CDR1 SGDLS, CDR2 YYNGEE. Trimming cost V 4 bases and J 9 bases; bases outside gene matches: 8. CDR3 length: 15 residues. The data were produced by immunoSEQ multiplex PCR, yet TCRdb's version contains in-frame clones alone and is incomplete. The profile shows over 70,000 clones, around nine tenths of them singletons. The specimen sequenced was blood. The rearrangement uses TRBV9 and TRBJ2-4; the match to TRBD2 covers 12 bases. The source of this sequence is a woman aged 55-69 years in good health. The CDR3 region has the DNA TGTGCCAGCAGCAGGGGGACTAGCGGGCCGGCCATTCAGTACTTC. It yields the protein CASSRGTSGPAIQYF.